This T cell receptor beta chain came from a study of T cells after yellow fever vaccination. Study-level points and caveats: Just a small share of clonotypes turned up in the CD4 compartment as well as the CD8 compartment.

On this clonotype: Antigen unknown.

Germline values: CDR1 SGHKS, CDR2 YYEKEE (reference sequence). V lost 2 bases, J lost 2 bases, and 6 bases stayed unmatched. The CDR3 is 15 residues long. Making TCR cDNA involved 5'RACE template switching, which added UMIs and a universal primer site. MiXCR was run by TCRdb on the 5' RACE reads, yielding one entry per CDR3 protein. The table includes hundreds of thousands of distinct CDR3 sequences, roughly 8.7% detected once. Here the sequenced sample was PBMCs, taken on the day of the first yellow fever vaccination. The chain couples TRBV5-5 to TRBJ1-2; 7 bases are a match to TRBD1. This clonotype was sampled from a man younger than 35 who received the YFV17D yellow fever vaccine. CDR3 sequence reads: CASSFGTVTNYGYTF. DNA for the CDR3: TGTGCCAGCAGCTTTGGGACAGTTACCAACTATGGCTACACCTTC.